This T cell receptor (beta chain) is drawn from a study of blood T cells in healthy people across ages. Study-level results: A conclusive naive versus antigen-experienced comparison was prevented by the unsorted PBMCs.

Together with a sample-barcoded 5' primer, a J-beta primer mix was included in a second PCR lasting about 7 to 11 cycles. Each CDR3 protein is one row after TCRdb ran MiXCR on the 5' RACE reads. The sample shows about 620,000 distinct CDR3 sequences, over 40% of them seen only once. On this clonotype itself: The antigen is undetermined.

CDR1 and CDR2 (germline): SGDLS, YYNGEE. This CDR3 contains 15 residues. V was trimmed by 2 bases and J by 4 bases, leaving 10 bases between them. The clonotype originates from a woman of 80 years or more in good health. The V call is TRBV9, the J call TRBJ1-6; D gene ambiguous. Sequencing was performed on blood. The CDR3 nucleotides are TGTGCCAGCAGCGTCGGACGGCCGTATAATTCACCCCTCCACTTT. Its protein product is CASSVGRPYNSPLHF. The full variable domain, its missing parts supplied by reference TRBV9 and TRBJ1-6, is DSGVTQTPKHLITATGQRVTLRCSPRSGDLSVYWYQQSLDQGLQFLIQYYNGEERAKGNILERFSAQQFPDLHSELNLSSLELGDSALYFCASSVGRPYNSPLHFGNGTRLTVT.